Listed here are 20 T cell receptor beta chains from one sample, sequenced in a study of CD8 T cells in ankylosing spondylitis. Each CDR3 protein gets one entry after TCRdb re-called the 5' RACE reads with MiXCR. Among 150,000 to 200,000 distinct CDR3 sequences listed, approximately 16% were seen once. Material: blood, either unsorted or a sorted T cell fraction (not recorded which). The receptors here all came from a male donor with ankylosing spondylitis or in good health (not recorded which).

There are a few counts of this clonotype. This chain links TRBV18 with TRBJ1-1; 7 bases align to TRBD1. CDR3 length: 14 residues. CDR1 and CDR2 from the germline V gene are KGHSH and LQKENI. V shed 5 bases and J 13 bases; nucleotides not matched to a gene: 16. In nucleotides, the CDR3 is TGTGCCAGCTCATATGACGGGACAGCCACCGAGGATTTCTTT. It codes for CASSYDGTATEDFF.

The J gene is TRBJ1-2, the V gene TRBV29-1; D is perhaps TRBD1 (5 bases). The germline V and J ends were trimmed by 7 bases and 2 bases, with 11 bases remaining between them. Per germline, CDR1 SQVTM and CDR2 ANQGSEA. The length of the CDR3 is 12 residues. The CDR3 sequence: CSAREWNYGYTF. CDR3 nucleotides: TGCAGCGCCAGGGAATGGAACTATGGCTACACCTTC.

This clonotype appeared many times. The chain joins TRBV15 to TRBJ2-1; maybe TRBD2 (6 bases). The V and J ends lost 2 bases and 7 bases respectively, with 15 bases between them. Germline V CDR1 and CDR2: LNHNV, YYDKDF (reference sequence). This CDR3 has 15 residues. The CDR3 spells CATSRQDYPGNEQFF. The CDR3 bases are TGTGCCACCAGCAGACAGGACTACCCGGGGAATGAGCAGTTCTTC.

The table lists this clonotype with a few counts. This chain uses TRBV29-1 with TRBJ1-4; TRBD1 aligns across 9 bases. With 3 bases clipped from V and 7 bases from J, the junction kept 3 bases outside the gene matches. Germline values: CDR1 SQVTM, CDR2 ANQGSEA. The CDR3 spans 13 residues. CDR3 nucleotide sequence: TGCAGCGTTGAGGACAGGGGAAGTGAAAAACTGTTTTTT. Its translation: CSVEDRGSEKLFF.

This clonotype has a count of ten or more. The chain carries TRBV20-1 and TRBJ2-7, with TRBD2 matching over 10 bases. From germline, CDR1 is DFQATT and CDR2 SNEGSKA (reference sequence). V lost 4 bases to trimming and J lost 6 bases; unmatched junction nucleotides: 12. The CDR3 length is 15 residues. The CDR3 DNA follows: TGCAGTGCTACCTCGGCTAGCGGGAGCTTAGTCGAGCAGTACTTC. It specifies CSATSASGSLVEQYF.

This chain connects TRBV19 to TRBJ2-1; 8 nucleotides line up with TRBD2. Germline V gene lookup returns CDR1 LNHDA and CDR2 SQIVND (reference sequence). The ends lost 5 bases at V and 7 bases at J; junction bases unmatched: 7. The length of the CDR3 is 14 residues. Here the CDR3 reads CASSLVAGSNEQFF. The CDR3 region has the DNA TGTGCCAGTAGTTTAGTAGCGGGATCGAATGAGCAGTTCTTC.

This clonotype occurred a few times. V usage is TRBV27 and J usage is TRBJ1-2; 12 bases align to TRBD1. V was pared by 5 bases and J by 4 bases, with 5 bases of the junction left unmatched. The CDR3 covers 15 residues. The germline V gene encodes CDR1 MNHEY and CDR2 SMNVEV (reference sequence). CDR3 DNA: TGTGCCAGCAGTCGGGACAGGGGGCTTGGCTATGGCTACACCTTC. It specifies CASSRDRGLGYGYTF.

This clonotype has a handful of counts. DNA for the CDR3: TGTGCCAGCAGCTCACGGACGGCTAGCTCCTACAATGAGCAGTTCTTC. Its translation is CASSSRTASSYNEQFF. The chain uses TRBV7-2 and TRBJ2-1; D gene uncertain. The CDR3 is 16 residues long. Looked up from germline, CDR1 is SGHTA and CDR2 is FQGNSA. V dropped 4 bases and J dropped 0 bases, with 13 bases sitting between them. The whole variable domain, filled in from reference TRBV7-2 and TRBJ2-1, reads GAGVSQSPSNKVTEKGKDVELRCDPISGHTALYWYRQSLGQGLEFLIYFQGNSAPDKSGLPSDRFSAERTGGSVSTLTIQRTQQEDSAVYLCASSSRTASSYNEQFFGPGTRLTVL.

Comments on this clonotype: A read error may produce the germline difference seen at one junction end. The rearrangement uses TRBV20-1 and TRBJ1-4; D gene unclear. In germline, CDR1 is DFQATT, CDR2 SNEGSKA (reference sequence). The CDR3 loop spans 13 amino acids. The CDR3, as DNA: TGTAGTGCTAGACCCCCAACTAATGAAAAACTGTTTTTT. As protein: CSARPPTNEKLFF.

A note on this clonotype: It may be a read error: a sequence one base away is much more abundant. The gene calls are TRBV5-1 and TRBJ2-1; 7 nucleotides agree with TRBD1. This CDR3 comprises 13 residues. CDR1 and CDR2 from the germline V gene are SGHRS and YFSETQ. The CDR3 sequence: CTSSVGTDNEQFF. CDR3 nucleotides: TGCACCAGCAGCGTCGGGACAGACAATGAGCAGTTCTTC. The entire variable domain, with the rest obtained from reference TRBV5-1 and TRBJ2-1, is as follows: KAGVTQTPRYLIKTRGQQVTLSCSPISGHRSVSWYQQTPGQGLQFLFEYFSETQRNKGNFPGRFSGRQFSNSRSEMNVSTLELGDSALYLCTSSVGTDNEQFFGPGTRLTVL.

This clonotype has a handful of counts. This chain links TRBV5-1 with TRBJ2-2; unclear D gene. CDR3 length: 15 residues. V was trimmed by 4 bases and J by 4 bases, leaving 14 bases between them. Germline assignment: CDR1 SGHRS and CDR2 YFSETQ. CDR3 coding DNA: TGCGCCAGCAGCCCGCAGTCCTCAAGCACCGGGGAGCTGTTTTTT. Its translation is CASSPQSSSTGELFF.

This clonotype was seen a handful of times. The rearrangement uses TRBV27 and TRBJ1-4; D gene uncertain. The CDR3 totals 14 residues. The V gene's germline CDR1 is MNHEY and CDR2 SMNVEV (reference sequence). With 1 base removed from V and 7 bases from J, the gap between germline ends came to 10 bases. This CDR3 is CASSLFGNGEKLFF. CDR3 DNA: TGTGCCAGCAGTTTATTCGGTAACGGTGAAAAACTGTTTTTT.

This clonotype was counted many times. The chain has TRBV20-1 and TRBJ2-3; no definite D call. V shed 6 bases and J shed 2 bases, with 6 bases lying between them. This CDR3 has 11 residues. Germline V lookup: CDR1 DFQATT, CDR2 SNEGSKA (reference sequence). CDR3 nucleotides: TGCAGTGCGGACCACACAGATACGCAGTATTTT. This encodes CSADHTDTQYF.

This clonotype was counted at least ten times. This chain connects TRBV7-2 to TRBJ2-3; perhaps TRBD2 as D (6 bases). V was shortened by 4 bases and J by 9 bases, with 17 bases between the two germline ends. The CDR3 loop spans 14 amino acids. Germline V lookup: CDR1 SGHTA, CDR2 FQGNSA. The CDR3, as DNA: TGTGCCAGCAGCTCCCTCAGTCCGGGAGACACGCAGTATTTT. The encoded protein is CASSSLSPGDTQYF.

The table lists this clonotype with many counts. The rearrangement joins TRBV11-2 to TRBJ2-5; a weak D match, TRBD1 (6 bases). CDR3 length equals 16 residues. Germline-derived CDR1 and CDR2 are SGHAT and FQNNGV. The germline V and J ends were trimmed by 2 bases and 2 bases, with 15 bases remaining between them. CDR3 bases: TGTGCCAGCAGCTTAACGACAGGAGTACCACAAGAGACCCAGTACTTC. Amino acids: CASSLTTGVPQETQYF.

This clonotype was observed many times. This chain joins TRBV6-5 and TRBJ2-2; 8 bases agree with TRBD1. Per the germline V gene, CDR1 is MNHEY and CDR2 is SVGAGI. The length of the CDR3 is 15 residues. With 4 bases clipped from V and 7 bases from J, the junction kept 8 bases outside the gene matches. CDR3 in amino acids: CASSWDRKQGGELFF. In DNA, the CDR3 is TGTGCCAGCAGTTGGGACAGGAAGCAGGGCGGGGAGCTGTTTTTT.

This clonotype showed up many times. V is TRBV6-4 and J is TRBJ1-6, with D hard to call. Between the trimmed V and J ends, which lost 3 bases and 9 bases, there was a span of 9 bases. This CDR3 spans 13 amino acids. Germline V lookup: CDR1 MRHNA, CDR2 SNTAGT. The CDR3 sequence is CASSEGLRSPLHF. DNA for the CDR3: TGTGCCAGCAGTGAGGGCCTGCGTTCACCCCTCCACTTT.

This clonotype was counted a few times. The rearrangement links TRBV12-3 or TRBV12-4 to TRBJ2-5; no firm D call. There are 12 residues in the CDR3. V was trimmed by 2 bases and J by 4 bases, leaving 5 bases between them. Here the CDR3 reads CASSLFGETQYF. The CDR3 DNA reads TGTGCCAGCAGTTTATTTGGAGAGACCCAGTACTTC.

On this clonotype: This may stem from a read error, because a much larger clone lies one nucleotide away. The J gene is TRBJ2-3, the V gene TRBV5-1; TRBD1 is a possible D gene (6 bases). Germline CDR1 SGHRS, CDR2 YFSETQ. V was cut by 5 bases and J by 0 bases, with 19 bases left in between. This CDR3 has 17 residues. In nucleotides, the CDR3 is TGCGCCAGCAGTCAAGATGCCGGGACAACTAGCACAGATACGCAGTATTTT. Its protein is CASSQDAGTTSTDTQYF.

This clonotype was counted many times. This chain connects TRBV5-1 to TRBJ2-2; 7 nucleotides agree with TRBD1. This CDR3 is 15 amino acids long. The germline gives CDR1 SGHRS, CDR2 YFSETQ. Trimming removed 6 bases from V and 2 bases from J; junction bases left unmatched: 7. CDR3 sequence reads: CASTWGQLNTGELFF. CDR3 DNA: TGCGCCAGCACCTGGGGACAGCTTAACACCGGGGAGCTGTTTTTT.